Described below is a single T cell receptor beta chain sequence and its context. Its antigen is undetermined. This entry belongs to a study of cytomegalovirus exposure and HLA in healthy donors. Study-level points and caveats: Information on immune exposure was restricted to one variable (CMV serostatus).

Germline CDR1 reads SGDLS; CDR2 reads YYNGEE. The CDR3 runs 19 residues. Between the trimmed V and J ends, which lost 0 bases and 0 bases, there was a span of 16 bases. Use of 60 Vbeta and 13 Jbeta primers characterized the PCR. TCRdb keeps only in-frame clones here, not all; method: immunoSEQ multiplex PCR. The table shows roughly 120,000 clones, with 77% occurring only once. The chain couples TRBV9 to TRBJ1-6; no firm D call. The source material was PBMCs. The TCR was taken from a human donor in good health. The CDR3 loop reads CASSVASDAGSSYNSPLHF. The CDR3 DNA is TGTGCCAGCAGCGTAGCATCGGACGCGGGTAGCTCCTATAATTCACCCCTCCACTTT.